These 16 T cell receptor beta chains share one sample of origin, sequenced in a study of shared clonotypes between healthy human individuals (dated by TCRdb to the early 2020s). To prepare the library, the immunoSEQ multiplex PCR assay was applied. In its TCRdb copy, this immuneACCESS table keeps in-frame sequences only and misses some clones. Where compared with another copy, unresolved V genes explain less than half of these, and the others have no known cause. Present in this sample are millions of clones, 95% of which were seen just once. Around 0.13% of the sample goes to the ten largest clones. Sequenced material: naive CD4+ T cells sorted from blood. The cell subset or site label of this sample denotes: CD45RA+ positively selected. The origin of the receptors is a man aged 18 to 29 in good health.

The rearrangement uses TRBV15 and TRBJ1-3; no definite D call. Trimming removed 1 base from V and 0 bases from J, with 7 bases in between. Germline CDR1 is LNHNV and CDR2 is YYDKDF (reference sequence). This CDR3 has 15 residues. CDR3 loop: CATSRGGSSGNTIYF. As DNA, the CDR3 is TGTGCCACCAGCAGAGGTGGCAGCTCTGGAAACACCATATATTTT.

The chain combines TRBV28 with TRBJ2-3; weak D call: TRBD2 (6 bases). This CDR3 contains 16 residues. Germline V CDR1 and CDR2: MDHEN, SYDVKM. V lost 7 bases, J lost 5 bases, and 22 bases lay in between. CDR3 sequence (DNA): TGTGCCAGCACCCGGGGGAGTGCAGCCTCGGTAGATACGCAGTATTTT. Translating gives CASTRGSAASVDTQYF.

This chain joins TRBV14 and TRBJ1-3, with D unclear. The CDR3 is 15 amino acids. Germline lookup yields CDR1 SGHDN and CDR2 FVKESK. Between the trimmed V and J ends, which lost 0 bases and 6 bases, there was a span of 12 bases. For the CDR3, the DNA is TGTGCCAGCAGCCAAGATCTTGTGCGGGTAAACACCATATATTTT. This sequence encodes CASSQDLVRVNTIYF. The whole variable domain, filled in from reference TRBV14 and TRBJ1-3, reads EAGVTQFPSHSVIEKGQTVTLRCDPISGHDNLYWYRRVMGKEIKFLLHFVKESKQDESGMPNNRFLAERTGGTYSTLKVQPAELEDSGVYFCASSQDLVRVNTIYFGEGSWLTVV.

Remarks on this clone: This sample includes further DNA sequences coding for the same CDR3. This sequence joins TRBV7-9 and TRBJ1-4, with D maybe TRBD1 (6 bases). Between the trimmed V and J ends, which lost 1 base and 3 bases, there was a span of 9 bases. Germline values: CDR1 SEHNR, CDR2 FQNEAQ (reference sequence). CDR3 length equals 15 residues. In DNA, the CDR3 is TGTGCCAGCAGCTTAGGAGACAGGTCTAATGAAAAACTGTTTTTT. This encodes CASSLGDRSNEKLFF.

The V call is TRBV5-6, the J call TRBJ2-2; D perhaps matches TRBD1 (5 bases). The germline gives CDR1 SGHDT, CDR2 YYEEEE. The V and J ends lost 3 bases and 5 bases respectively, with 11 bases between them. The CDR3 runs to 14 residues. This CDR3 reads CASSSRQITGELFF. CDR3 coding DNA: TGTGCCAGCAGCTCTCGACAGATAACCGGGGAGCTGTTTTTT.

The chain couples TRBV5-1 to TRBJ2-7, with D tentatively TRBD2 (6 bases). V lost 0 bases to trimming and J lost 3 bases, with 10 bases between them. The CDR3 extends over 14 amino acids. Per germline, CDR1 SGHRS and CDR2 YFSETQ. CDR3 coding DNA: TGCGCCAGCAGCTTGGGACTAGACAACTACGAGCAGTACTTC. It encodes CASSLGLDNYEQYF.

The V gene is TRBV27, the J gene TRBJ2-6; 12 bases match TRBD1. This CDR3 is built from 19 residues. CDR1 is MNHEY and CDR2 is SMNVEV in the germline V gene (reference sequence). V lost 5 bases and J lost 3; bases outside the gene matches: 11. The CDR3 sequence: CASSRTPGQGARGANVLTF. The CDR3 bases are TGTGCCAGCAGTAGAACCCCGGGACAGGGGGCGCGTGGGGCCAACGTCCTGACTTTC.

V usage is TRBV30 and J usage is TRBJ1-1; the D gene is possibly TRBD1 (5 bases). Germline V gene lookup returns CDR1 GTSNPN and CDR2 SVGIG (reference sequence). The CDR3 spans 13 residues. V was cut by 0 bases and J by 5 bases, with 10 bases left in between. The CDR3 DNA follows: TGTGCCTGGAGTGTACAGGTTAAAACTGAAGCTTTCTTT. This translates into CAWSVQVKTEAFF.

A word on this clone: This sample also contains other DNA sequences that code for the same CDR3. The chain has TRBV10-3 and TRBJ2-5, with D uncertain. V lost 3 bases and J 5 bases, leaving 7 bases between the germline ends. The CDR3 totals 12 residues. Germline assignment: CDR1 ENHRY and CDR2 SYGVKD. The CDR3 here is CAISDSTETQYF. The CDR3 coding sequence is TGTGCCATCAGTGATAGCACGGAGACCCAGTACTTC.

The chain has TRBV29-1 and TRBJ2-2, with unresolved D. Trimming stripped 7 bases from V and 1 base from J, with 10 bases between. The CDR3 consists of 13 residues. Per the germline V gene, CDR1 is SQVTM and CDR2 is ANQGSEA. DNA for the CDR3: TGCAGCGCTAGTCTTGTGAACACCGGGGAGCTGTTTTTT. It yields the protein CSASLVNTGELFF.

The rearrangement joins TRBV4-3 to TRBJ2-5; TRBD2 matches 8 bases. Germline CDR1 is LGHNA and CDR2 is YSLEER. V was pared by 1 base and J by 2 bases, with 3 bases of the junction left unmatched. The CDR3 has 15 amino acids. CDR3 in amino acids: CASSQGAGVQETQYF. Here the CDR3 DNA reads TGCGCCAGCAGCCAAGGAGCGGGAGTACAAGAGACCCAGTACTTC.

V is TRBV18 and J is TRBJ2-7; no clear D. Trimming removed 3 bases from V and 2 bases from J, with 11 bases in between. Germline CDR1 is KGHSH and CDR2 is LQKENI. The CDR3 is made up of 14 amino acids. This CDR3 is CASSPAPAAYEQYF. The CDR3 DNA is TGTGCCAGCTCACCCGCCCCCGCCGCCTACGAGCAGTACTTC.

CDR3: CSAMTPGYTF. The CDR3 DNA sequence: TGCAGCGCCATGACCCCCGGCTACACCTTC. The chain couples TRBV29-1 to TRBJ1-2; unclear D gene. Germline lookup yields CDR1 SQVTM and CDR2 ANQGSEA. The germline V and J ends were trimmed by 7 bases and 8 bases, with 11 bases remaining between them. The CDR3 covers 10 residues. Full variable domain (missing parts from reference TRBV29-1 and TRBJ1-2): SAVISQKPSRDICQRGTSLTIQCQVDSQVTMMFWYRQQPGQSLTLIATANQGSEATYESGFVIDKFPISRPNLTFSTLTVSNMSPEDSSIYLCSAMTPGYTFGSGTRLTVV.

In nucleotides, the CDR3 is TGTGCCACACACTGGGGGGCCGGGGAGACCCAGTACTTC. It is translated as CATHWGAGETQYF. The chain uses TRBV10-3 and TRBJ2-5; D may match TRBD1 or TRBD2 (6 bases each). V was clipped by 10 bases and J by 5 bases, with 17 bases between them. The CDR3 runs to 13 residues. Looked up from germline, CDR1 is ENHRY and CDR2 is SYGVKD.

The chain recombines TRBV5-1 with TRBJ2-7; 9 nucleotides align to TRBD2. V dropped 4 bases and J dropped 4; count of bases not matched to a gene: 6. The V gene's germline CDR1 is SGHRS and CDR2 YFSETQ. There are 14 residues in the CDR3. The CDR3 region has the DNA TGCGCCAGCAGCCAAACAGCGGGGGGATACGAGCAGTACTTC. Protein product: CASSQTAGGYEQYF.

On this clone itself: This could be a read error, since a much larger clone is one nucleotide away. The sample has other DNA sequences that encode this CDR3 too. V and J are TRBV7-9 and TRBJ1-1; D is undetermined. V shed 5 bases and J shed 1 base, with 8 bases lying between them. This CDR3 contains 13 residues. Germline V CDR1 and CDR2: SEHNR, FQNEAQ (reference sequence). CDR3 bases: TGTGCCAGCAGCCCCGGGCCGAACACTGAAGCTTTCTTT. Its translation: CASSPGPNTEAFF.